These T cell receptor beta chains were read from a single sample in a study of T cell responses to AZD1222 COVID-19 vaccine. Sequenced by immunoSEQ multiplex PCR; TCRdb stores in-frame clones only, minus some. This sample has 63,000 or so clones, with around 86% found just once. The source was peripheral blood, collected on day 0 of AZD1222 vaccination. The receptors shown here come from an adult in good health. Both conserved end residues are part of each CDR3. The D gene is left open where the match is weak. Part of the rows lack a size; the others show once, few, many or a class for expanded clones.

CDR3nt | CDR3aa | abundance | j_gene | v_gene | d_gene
TGTGCCACCACCCAGAGGGAGACTAATGAAAAACTGTTTTTT | CATTQRETNEKLFF | - | TRBJ1-4 | TRBV15 | -
TGTGCCAGCACGGACAGAGCTGGAAACACCATATATTTT | CASTDRAGNTIYF | few | TRBJ1-3 | TRBV2 | -
TGTGCCAGCAGTGGCGGACGGAGGTCCTCTGGAAACACCATATATTTT | CASSGGRRSSGNTIYF | once | TRBJ1-3 | TRBV28 | -
TGTGCCAGCAGCATTCAAGGTTCACCCCTCCACTTT | CASSIQGSPLHF | - | TRBJ1-6 | TRBV13 | -
TGTGCCAGCAGCAAACAGGGGGCCGATAATTCACCCCTCCACTTT | CASSKQGADNSPLHF | - | TRBJ1-6 | TRBV3-1/TRBV3-2 | TRBD1
TGTGCCAGCAGTTTAAACAGCGTCTCTGGAAACACCATATATTTT | CASSLNSVSGNTIYF | - | TRBJ1-3 | TRBV27 | -
TGTGCCAGCAGTTTATTGACAGGGGTTAATGAAAAACTGTTTTTT | CASSLLTGVNEKLFF | - | TRBJ1-4 | TRBV27 | TRBD1
TGTGCCAGCAGCTTGTTTCAGGCGAACACTGAAGCTTTCTTT | CASSLFQANTEAFF | - | TRBJ1-1 | TRBV5-6 | -
TGTGCCAGCAGCCAAGCATTGGACGGAGTCGAAGCTTTCTTT | CASSQALDGVEAFF | few | TRBJ1-1 | TRBV3-1/TRBV3-2 | -
TGTGCCAGTAGTATCATTTCAGGCTCTGGAAACACCATATATTTT | CASSIISGSGNTIYF | few | TRBJ1-3 | TRBV19 | -
TGTGCCAGCAGCCAAACCGGGCACCAAGGTCAGCCCCAGCATTTT | CASSQTGHQGQPQHF | - | TRBJ1-5 | TRBV6-5 | -